This entry lists 17 T cell receptor beta chains sequenced from one sample in a study of CD8 T cells in Susac syndrome. cDNA came from roughly 0.47 to 1 ug RNA primed by random hexamers. TCRdb reprocessed the immunoSEQ multiplex PCR reads via MiXCR and lists one record per CDR3 protein. Here the sample spans roughly 300,000 distinct CDR3 sequences, 70% to 90% being singletons. Specimen: CD8+ T cells from PBMCs. These receptors all stem from a human donor with multiple sclerosis.

This clonotype has only one observation. V gene TRBV11-2 combines with J gene TRBJ1-1; D not certain. V dropped 7 bases and J dropped 5 bases, with 11 bases sitting between them. Per germline, CDR1 SGHAT and CDR2 FQNNGV. CDR3 length: 12 residues. In nucleotides, the CDR3 is TGTGCCAGCACCTACGATGGGACTGAAGCTTTCTTT. Its protein is CASTYDGTEAFF.

CDR3 sequence reads: CASTETGSSYEQYF. Here the CDR3 DNA reads TGTGCCAGCACGGAAACAGGATCCTCCTACGAGCAGTACTTC. The chain links TRBV28 to TRBJ2-7, with D possibly TRBD1 on 5 matching bases. The CDR3 extends over 14 amino acids. Germline V gives CDR1 MDHEN, CDR2 SYDVKM. Deletions cut 7 bases from V and 0 bases from J, with 13 bases between.

The rearrangement links TRBV20-1 to TRBJ1-4; D remains ambiguous. Germline CDR1 reads DFQATT; CDR2 reads SNEGSKA (reference sequence). This CDR3 contains 15 residues. The V end was cut by 4 bases, the J end by 8 bases, with 20 bases between. CDR3 bases: TGCAGTGCTAAGTCGAGTGGACCTCTCAAGGAAAAACTGTTTTTT. It yields the protein CSAKSSGPLKEKLFF.

V gene TRBV28 combines with J gene TRBJ2-2, with D tentatively TRBD1 (5 bases). The CDR3 sequence is 13 residues long. V was pared by 6 bases and J by 6 bases, with 11 bases between. Germline CDR1 and CDR2: MDHEN and SYDVKM. The CDR3 loop reads CASRPLGAGELFF. As DNA, the CDR3 is TGTGCCAGCAGACCGCTAGGGGCCGGGGAGCTGTTTTTT.

This clonotype was recorded a few times. V and J are TRBV11-3 and TRBJ2-7, with a tentative D call TRBD1 (6 bases). V was cut by 5 bases and J by 6 bases, with 14 bases left in between. Germline lookup yields CDR1 SGHNT and CDR2 YENEEA. The CDR3 runs 13 residues. The CDR3 DNA sequence: TGTGCCAGCAGCCTCAACACAGGGCTCGAGCAGTACTTC. This gives the protein CASSLNTGLEQYF.

V gene TRBV27 combines with J gene TRBJ2-7; 10 bases are a match to TRBD1. From germline, CDR1 is MNHEY and CDR2 SMNVEV (reference sequence). The V segment lost 3 bases and the J segment 3 bases; nucleotides outside the gene matches: 5. The CDR3 is 15 residues long. The chain's CDR3 is CASSFGTGAGYEQYF. The CDR3 DNA reads as TGTGCCAGCAGTTTCGGGACAGGGGCCGGCTACGAGCAGTACTTC.

The gene calls are TRBV2 and TRBJ2-1; D might be TRBD2 (6 bases). This CDR3 contains 17 residues. V gave up 1 base and J gave up 4 bases, with 17 bases separating them. Per germline, CDR1 SNHLY and CDR2 FYNNEI. The CDR3: CASSEGQGLGGYNEQFF. DNA for the CDR3: TGTGCCAGCAGTGAAGGGCAAGGTTTGGGGGGTTACAATGAGCAGTTCTTC.

The chain couples TRBV9 to TRBJ1-1, with no clear D. The V gene lost 0 bases and the J gene lost 3 bases, with 9 bases spanning the gap. The CDR3 contains 14 residues. The germline gives CDR1 SGDLS, CDR2 YYNGEE. CDR3: CASSVGDHYTEAFF. CDR3 DNA sequence: TGTGCCAGCAGCGTAGGCGACCACTACACTGAAGCTTTCTTT.

The chain is built from TRBV9 and TRBJ2-1, with 9 bases fitting TRBD1. V was clipped by 2 bases and J by 2 bases; unmatched bases: 5. The CDR3 loop spans 16 amino acids. Per germline, CDR1 SGDLS and CDR2 YYNGEE. CDR3 nucleotide sequence: TGTGCCAGCAGCGTGCGGACAGGGGCCCCCTACAATGAGCAGTTCTTC. Residues: CASSVRTGAPYNEQFF. The variable domain in full, with the rest retrieved from reference TRBV9 and TRBJ2-1, is DSGVTQTPKHLITATGQRVTLRCSPRSGDLSVYWYQQSLDQGLQFLIQYYNGEERAKGNILERFSAQQFPDLHSELNLSSLELGDSALYFCASSVRTGAPYNEQFFGPGTRLTVL.

The chain uses TRBV11-2 and TRBJ1-5; TRBD1 is a possible D gene (5 bases). V was clipped by 0 bases and J by 9 bases, with 12 bases between them. This CDR3 is built from 14 residues. The germline V gene has CDR1 SGHAT and CDR2 FQNNGV. The CDR3 reads CASSLDPGPRPQHF. The CDR3 coding sequence is TGTGCCAGCAGCTTAGACCCAGGGCCTCGGCCCCAGCATTTT.

The chain is built from TRBV29-1 and TRBJ2-1; 12 bases agree with TRBD2. Per the germline V gene, CDR1 is SQVTM and CDR2 is ANQGSEA. The J segment lost 9 bases and the V segment lost 6 bases, leaving 6 bases of the junction unmatched. The CDR3 runs 13 residues. The chain's CDR3 is CSVTSGRSIEQFF. For the CDR3, the DNA is TGCAGCGTGACTAGCGGGAGATCCATTGAGCAGTTCTTC.

CDR3 residues: CASRQGGEGYTF. The DNA for the CDR3 is TGTGCCAGCAGACAGGGAGGGGAGGGCTACACCTTC. The chain links TRBV5-6 to TRBJ1-2; weak D call: TRBD1 (6 bases). The CDR3 has 12 amino acids. CDR1 SGHDT and CDR2 YYEEEE come from the germline V gene. Trimming took 5 bases from V and 8 from J, leaving 13 bases between them.

V usage is TRBV25-1 and J usage is TRBJ1-2; TRBD1 is a possible D gene (5 bases). Per germline, CDR1 MGHDK and CDR2 SYGVNS. The CDR3 has 15 residues. V was shortened by 3 bases and J by 6 bases, with 17 bases between the two germline ends. The CDR3 coding sequence is TGTGCCAGCAGTGAGGGACGACTGATCCGAGATGGCTACACCTTC. Residues: CASSEGRLIRDGYTF.

The gene calls are TRBV12-3 or TRBV12-4 and TRBJ2-7, with D possibly being TRBD1 (5 bases). The ends were cut back, 6 bases at V and 5 bases at J, with 11 bases in the middle. CDR3 length: 12 amino acids. CDR3 sequence: CASSSQGNEQYF. CDR3 in DNA: TGTGCCAGCAGCTCTCAGGGAAACGAGCAGTACTTC.

The chain is built from TRBV9 and TRBJ1-1, with D maybe TRBD1 (6 bases). This CDR3 has 15 residues. CDR1 SGDLS and CDR2 YYNGEE come from the germline V gene. V lost 4 bases to trimming and J lost 5 bases, with 18 bases between them. CDR3 residues: CASSPKGGGRTEAFF. The CDR3 nucleotides are TGTGCCAGCAGCCCCAAGGGGGGGGGCAGAACTGAAGCTTTCTTT.

This chain links TRBV9 with TRBJ2-5; 10 bases fit TRBD1. V trimming: 0 bases; J trimming: 5 bases; junction bases outside the gene matches: 4. The CDR3 has 15 residues. Germline loops: CDR1 SGDLS, CDR2 YYNGEE. CDR3 nucleotide sequence: TGTGCCAGCAGCGTAGAAGGGACAGGGGTTGAGACCCAGTACTTC. The encoded protein is CASSVEGTGVETQYF.

This clonotype was detected only once. The V and J genes are TRBV5-1 and TRBJ1-1; no clear D gene. The V and J ends lost 0 bases and 5 bases respectively, with 8 bases between them. The germline V gene has CDR1 SGHRS and CDR2 YFSETQ. The CDR3 is made up of 13 amino acids. The CDR3 DNA follows: TGCGCCAGCAGCTTGGGATGGGGAACTGAAGCTTTCTTT. This sequence encodes CASSLGWGTEAFF.